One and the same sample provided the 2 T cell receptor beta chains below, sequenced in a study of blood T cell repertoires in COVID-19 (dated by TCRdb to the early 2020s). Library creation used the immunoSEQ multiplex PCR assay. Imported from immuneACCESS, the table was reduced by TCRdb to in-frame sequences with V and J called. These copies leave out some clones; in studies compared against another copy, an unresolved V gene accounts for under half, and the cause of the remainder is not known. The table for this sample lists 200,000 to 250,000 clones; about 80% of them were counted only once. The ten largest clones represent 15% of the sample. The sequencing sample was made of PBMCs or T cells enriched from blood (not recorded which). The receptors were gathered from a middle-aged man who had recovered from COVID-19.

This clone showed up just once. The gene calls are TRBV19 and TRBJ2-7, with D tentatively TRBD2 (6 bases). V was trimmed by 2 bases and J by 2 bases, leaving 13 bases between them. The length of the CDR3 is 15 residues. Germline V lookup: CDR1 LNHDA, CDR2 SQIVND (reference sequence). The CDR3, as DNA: TGTGCCAGTAGTATAAGGAGGGCGACCCCCTACGAGCAGTACTTC. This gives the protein CASSIRRATPYEQYF.

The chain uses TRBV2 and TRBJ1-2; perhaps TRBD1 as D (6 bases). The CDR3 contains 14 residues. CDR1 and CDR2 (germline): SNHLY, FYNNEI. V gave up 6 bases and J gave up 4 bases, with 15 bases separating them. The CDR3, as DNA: TGTGCCAGCAGGCCGGCACAGGGCCCCTATGGCTACACCTTC. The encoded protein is CASRPAQGPYGYTF.